These 5 T cell receptor beta chains originate from one sample sequenced in a study of T cells in Graves' hyperthyroidism and ophthalmopathy. Regions amplified from RNA transcripts were the TCR beta CDR3 regions. With the HTBI primer set, the TCR CDR3 went through a first round of RT-PCR. TCRdb passed the multiplex PCR reads through MiXCR, listing each CDR3 protein once. The sample consists of under 550,000 distinct CDR3 sequences, 20% of them appearing once. The sequenced material came from blood. The receptor set was obtained from a man aged 40-50 years with Graves' ophthalmopathy.

This clonotype turned up a few times. The chain has TRBV3-1 and TRBJ2-7; D ambiguous. Germline V lookup: CDR1 LGHDT, CDR2 YNNKEL (reference sequence). Trimming cost V 2 bases and J 6 bases, with 17 bases left between them. CDR3 length: 15 amino acids. Here the CDR3 reads CASSQLAGSLSEQYF. The CDR3 DNA follows: TGTGCCAGCAGCCAACTGGCTGGCTCCCTCTCCGAGCAGTACTTC.

Turning to this clonotype: With a much larger clone just one base away, this may be a read error. The V gene is TRBV12-3 or TRBV12-4, the J gene TRBJ2-1; D is ambiguous. Judging by the DNA end, TRBJ2-7 fits better; the J call may be wrong. The CDR3 contains 17 residues. CDR3 nucleotide sequence: TGTGCCAGCAGTTCTGGTCCAGATGTTCTTTATTACAATGAGCAGTACTTC. Translated: CASSSGPDVLYYNEQYF.

This clonotype has more than one count but fewer than ten. V gene TRBV7-9 combines with J gene TRBJ2-7; no reliable D call. Trimming removed 3 bases from V and 2 bases from J, with 17 bases in between. CDR3 length: 16 residues. Germline V CDR1 and CDR2: SEHNR, FQNEAQ (reference sequence). Written as DNA, the CDR3 is TGTGCCAGCAGCTTCCTGAGGTGGGAAACCACCTACGAGCAGTACTTC. This sequence encodes CASSFLRWETTYEQYF. Combining the CDR3 with reference TRBV7-9 and TRBJ2-7 gives the whole variable domain DTGVSQNPRHKITKRGQNVTFRCDPISEHNRLYWYRQTLGQGPEFLTYFQNEAQLEKSRLLSDRFSAERPKGSFSTLEIQRTEQGDSAMYLCASSFLRWETTYEQYFGPGTRLTVT.

This clonotype was seen many times. CDR3 DNA sequence: TGTGCCTGGAGTAGGTGGGACAGATTATTCAATGAGCAGTTCTTC. Its protein product is CAWSRWDRLFNEQFF. The rearrangement joins TRBV30 to TRBJ2-1, with 7 bases identical to TRBD1. V lost 2 bases to trimming and J lost 6 bases; unmatched junction nucleotides: 10. CDR1 GTSNPN and CDR2 SVGIG come from the germline V gene (reference sequence). The length of the CDR3 is 15 residues.

This clonotype appeared many times. The CDR3 DNA is TGTGCCAGCCTAGAGACAGGTGTGTACGAGCAGTACTTC. Encoded protein: CASLETGVYEQYF. This chain joins TRBV2 and TRBJ2-7; D perhaps matches TRBD1 (6 bases). The ends were cut back, 8 bases at V and 4 bases at J, with 15 bases in the middle. The CDR3 length is 13 residues. Looked up from germline, CDR1 is SNHLY and CDR2 is FYNNEI.